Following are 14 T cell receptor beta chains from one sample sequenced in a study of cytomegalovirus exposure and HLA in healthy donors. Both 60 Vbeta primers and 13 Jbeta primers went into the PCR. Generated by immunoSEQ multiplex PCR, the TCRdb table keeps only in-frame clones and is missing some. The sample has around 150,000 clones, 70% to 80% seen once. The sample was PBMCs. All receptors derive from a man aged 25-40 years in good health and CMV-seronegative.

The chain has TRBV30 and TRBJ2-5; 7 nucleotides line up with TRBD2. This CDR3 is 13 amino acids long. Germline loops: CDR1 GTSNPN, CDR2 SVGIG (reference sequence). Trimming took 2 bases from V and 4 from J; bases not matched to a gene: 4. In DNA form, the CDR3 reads TGTGCCTGGAGTCGGCGGGAGAGAGAGACCCAGTACTTC. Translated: CAWSRRERETQYF. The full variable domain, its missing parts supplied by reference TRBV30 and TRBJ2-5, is SQTIHQWPATLVQPVGSPLSLECTVEGTSNPNLYWYRQAAGRGLQLLFYSVGIGQISSEVPQNLSASRPQDRQFILSSKKLLLSDSGFYLCAWSRRERETQYFGPGTRLLVL.

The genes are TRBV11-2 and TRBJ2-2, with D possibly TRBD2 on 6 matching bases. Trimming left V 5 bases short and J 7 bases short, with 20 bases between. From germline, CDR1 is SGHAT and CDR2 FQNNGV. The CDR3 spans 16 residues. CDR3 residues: CASSPREAGFNGELFF. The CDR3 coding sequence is TGTGCCAGCAGCCCCAGAGAGGCGGGATTTAACGGGGAGCTGTTTTTT.

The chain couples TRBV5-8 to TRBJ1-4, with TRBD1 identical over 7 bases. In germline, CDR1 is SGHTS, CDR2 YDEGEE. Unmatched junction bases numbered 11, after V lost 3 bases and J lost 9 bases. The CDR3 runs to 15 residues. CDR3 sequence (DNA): TGTGCCAGCAGCTCGGGACAGACGGACAGGAAAAAACTGTTTTTT. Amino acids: CASSSGQTDRKKLFF.

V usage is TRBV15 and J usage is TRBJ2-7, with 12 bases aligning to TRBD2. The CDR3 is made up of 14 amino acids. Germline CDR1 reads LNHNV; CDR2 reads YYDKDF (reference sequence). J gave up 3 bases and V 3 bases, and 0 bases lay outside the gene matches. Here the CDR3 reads CATSRGLAGYEQYF. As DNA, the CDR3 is TGTGCCACCAGCAGGGGACTAGCGGGCTACGAGCAGTACTTC. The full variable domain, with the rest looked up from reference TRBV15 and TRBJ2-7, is DAMVIQNPRYQVTQFGKPVTLSCSQTLNHNVMYWYQQKSSQAPKLLFHYYDKDFNNEADTPDNFQSRRPNTSFCFLDIRSPGLGDTAMYLCATSRGLAGYEQYFGPGTRLTVT.

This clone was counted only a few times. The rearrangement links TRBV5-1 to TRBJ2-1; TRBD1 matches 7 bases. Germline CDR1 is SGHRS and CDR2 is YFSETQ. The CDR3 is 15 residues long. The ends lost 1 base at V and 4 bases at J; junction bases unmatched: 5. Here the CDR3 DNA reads TGCGCCAGCAGCTTGACAGGGGTCCCTTACAATGAGCAGTTCTTC. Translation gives CASSLTGVPYNEQFF.

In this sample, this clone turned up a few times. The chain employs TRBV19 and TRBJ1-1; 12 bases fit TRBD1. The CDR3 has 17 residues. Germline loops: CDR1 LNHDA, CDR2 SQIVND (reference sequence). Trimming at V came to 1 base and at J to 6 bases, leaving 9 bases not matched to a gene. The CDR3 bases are TGTGCCAGTAGTATAGTTGGGACAGGGGGCGGAGGTGCTGAAGCTTTCTTT. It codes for CASSIVGTGGGGAEAFF. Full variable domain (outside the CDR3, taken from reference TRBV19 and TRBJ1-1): DGGITQSPKYLFRKEGQNVTLSCEQNLNHDAMYWYRQDPGQGLRLIYYSQIVNDFQKGDIAEGYSVSREKKESFPLTVTSAQKNPTAFYLCASSIVGTGGGGAEAFFGQGTRLTVV.

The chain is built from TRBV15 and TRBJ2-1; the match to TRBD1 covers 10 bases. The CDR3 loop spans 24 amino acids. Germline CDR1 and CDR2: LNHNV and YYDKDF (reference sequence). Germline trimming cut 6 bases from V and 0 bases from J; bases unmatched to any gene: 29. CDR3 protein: CATRRLPGQGREGIGLSSYNEQFF. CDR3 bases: TGTGCCACCAGGAGATTACCGGGACAGGGGCGAGAGGGGATTGGTCTAAGCTCCTACAATGAGCAGTTCTTC.

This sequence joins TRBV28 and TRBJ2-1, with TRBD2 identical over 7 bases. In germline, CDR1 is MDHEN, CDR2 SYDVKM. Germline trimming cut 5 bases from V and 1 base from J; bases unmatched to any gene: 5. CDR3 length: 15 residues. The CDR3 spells CASSPGGRSYNEQFF. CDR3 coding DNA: TGTGCCAGCAGTCCCGGCGGGAGATCCTACAATGAGCAGTTCTTC.

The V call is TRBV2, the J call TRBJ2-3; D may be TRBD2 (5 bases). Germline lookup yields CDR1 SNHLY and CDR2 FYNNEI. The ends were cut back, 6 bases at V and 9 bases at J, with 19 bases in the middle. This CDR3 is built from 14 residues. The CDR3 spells CASRLRRGQLTQYF. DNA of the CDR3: TGTGCCAGCAGGCTGAGGCGCGGGCAACTAACGCAGTATTTT.

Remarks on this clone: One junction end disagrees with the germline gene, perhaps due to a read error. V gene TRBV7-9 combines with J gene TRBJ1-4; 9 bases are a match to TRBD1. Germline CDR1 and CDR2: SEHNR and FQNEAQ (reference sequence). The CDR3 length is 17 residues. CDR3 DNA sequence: TGTTCCAGCAGCTTGGGACAGGGAGTTGCAACTAATGAAAAACTGTTTTTT. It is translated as CSSSLGQGVATNEKLFF.

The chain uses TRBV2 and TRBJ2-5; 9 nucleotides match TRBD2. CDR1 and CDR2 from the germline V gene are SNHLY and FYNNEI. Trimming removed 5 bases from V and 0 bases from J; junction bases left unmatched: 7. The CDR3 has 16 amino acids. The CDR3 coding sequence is TGTGCCAGCAGTTTCGGACAGCGGGGGGACCAAGAGACCCAGTACTTC. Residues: CASSFGQRGDQETQYF.

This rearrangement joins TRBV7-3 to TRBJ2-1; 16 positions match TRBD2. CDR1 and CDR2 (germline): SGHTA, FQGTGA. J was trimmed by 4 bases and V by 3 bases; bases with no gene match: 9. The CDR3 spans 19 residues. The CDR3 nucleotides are TGTGCCAGCAGCTTCACCGGGACTAGCGGGAGGGCCGATTACAATGAGCAGTTCTTC. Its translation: CASSFTGTSGRADYNEQFF.

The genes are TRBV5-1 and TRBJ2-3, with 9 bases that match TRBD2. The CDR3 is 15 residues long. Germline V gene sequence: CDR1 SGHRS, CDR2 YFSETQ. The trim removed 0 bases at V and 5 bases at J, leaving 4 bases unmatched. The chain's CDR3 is CASSLGGRALDTQYF. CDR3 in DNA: TGCGCCAGCAGCTTGGGCGGGAGGGCCTTAGATACGCAGTATTTT.

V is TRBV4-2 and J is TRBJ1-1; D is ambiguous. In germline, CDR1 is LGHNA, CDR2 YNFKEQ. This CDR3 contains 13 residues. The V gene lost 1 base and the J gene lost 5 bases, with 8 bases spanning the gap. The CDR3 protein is CASSQGAGTEAFF. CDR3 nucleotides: TGTGCCAGCAGCCAAGGAGCGGGAACTGAAGCTTTCTTT.